The T cell receptor beta chain under discussion was sequenced for a study of T-cell reconstitution after alpha-beta-depleted transplantation in children. Points from the study as a whole: Reportedly, roughly two months post-transplant, alpha-beta T cells arose from several hundred expanded graft clones. Elevated TCRbeta diversity at day 60 was traced, in some patients, to surviving recipient T cells and thymic progenitors.

The authors prepared the TCRbeta library with unique molecular identifiers. TCRdb re-derived calls from the PCR reads in MiXCR, one entry per CDR3 protein. Here the sample spans 300,000 to 400,000 distinct CDR3 sequences, under 20% being singletons. The CDR3 has 18 amino acids. Germline assignment: CDR1 LGHNA and CDR2 YNFKEQ. V shed 1 base, J shed 4 bases, and the junction held 12 bases outside the gene matches. Points on this clonotype: Its cognate antigen is unknown.

The sample in question was PBMCs, mostly from graft donor cells, obtained 360 days after TCRalphabeta/CD19-depleted stem cell transplant. This rearrangement joins TRBV4-2 to TRBJ2-3; 9 positions agree with TRBD2. The source of this sequence is a male patient between 2 and 15 years old who had a stem cell transplant for acute lymphoblastic leukemia, so the T cells may come from the graft donor. In DNA form, the CDR3 reads TGTGCCAGCAGCCAAGGGGTGACTAGCGGACCTCATGCAGATACGCAGTATTTT. Translated: CASSQGVTSGPHADTQYF.